What follows are 26 T cell receptor beta chains derived from one specimen sequenced in a study of cytomegalovirus exposure and HLA in healthy donors. The PCR employed 60 Vbeta primers together with 13 Jbeta primers. Here immunoSEQ multiplex PCR was the method, and the copy in TCRdb shows in-frame clones only, minus some. This table holds about 150,000 clones, around 85% found once. The source material was PBMCs. Receptors originate from a man between 50 and 59 years old in good health and CMV-seropositive.

The chain links TRBV18 to TRBJ1-1; TRBD1 might be the D (5 bases). The germline V gene encodes CDR1 KGHSH and CDR2 LQKENI. This CDR3 contains 13 residues. V was shortened by 11 bases and J by 1 base, with 14 bases between the two germline ends. The DNA for the CDR3 is TGTGCCGGCCAAAGGGGAAAGAACACTGAAGCTTTCTTT. Protein product: CAGQRGKNTEAFF.

This chain uses TRBV6-1 with TRBJ1-2, with 7 nucleotides matching TRBD1. Per the germline V gene, CDR1 is MNHNS and CDR2 is SASEGT. Germline trimming cut 9 bases from V and 4 bases from J; bases unmatched to any gene: 2. The CDR3 length is 11 residues. The CDR3 sequence is CASGQVYGYTF. The CDR3, as DNA: TGTGCCAGTGGACAGGTCTATGGCTACACCTTC.

The chain combines TRBV20-1 with TRBJ2-7; D might be TRBD2 (5 bases). The CDR3 sequence is 11 residues long. The germline gives CDR1 DFQATT, CDR2 SNEGSKA (reference sequence). Trimming took off 1 base at V and 5 bases at J, with 6 bases between the two ends. The DNA of the CDR3 is TGCAGTGCTAGAGTCGGGGACGAGCAGTACTTC. This translates into CSARVGDEQYF.

This chain connects TRBV28 to TRBJ1-5; D may be TRBD1 (5 bases). The germline V and J ends were trimmed by 7 bases and 1 base, with 11 bases remaining between them. The CDR3 length is 14 residues. Germline V lookup: CDR1 MDHEN, CDR2 SYDVKM. The CDR3 here is CASTGSLSNQPQHF. The DNA of the CDR3 is TGTGCCAGCACAGGGTCTTTGAGCAATCAGCCCCAGCATTTT. The full variable domain, with the rest looked up from reference TRBV28 and TRBJ1-5, is DVKVTQSSRYLVKRTGEKVFLECVQDMDHENMFWYRQDPGLGLRLIYFSYDVKMKEKGDIPEGYSVSREKKERFSLILESASTNQTSMYLCASTGSLSNQPQHFGDGTRLSIL.

The V gene is TRBV11-2, the J gene TRBJ2-5; 8 bases are shared with TRBD2. Germline V gene data show CDR1 as SGHAT and CDR2 as FQNNGV. This CDR3 is built from 18 residues. Germline trimming cut 3 bases from V and 1 base from J; bases unmatched to any gene: 13. CDR3 region: CASSFVAGGLGSQETQYF. In DNA form, the CDR3 reads TGTGCCAGCAGCTTCGTTGCGGGGGGCCTGGGGTCCCAAGAGACCCAGTACTTC.

This clone was seen a few times. The chain employs TRBV11-2 and TRBJ2-4; D uncertain. The V and J ends lost 4 bases and 0 bases respectively, with 7 bases between them. The CDR3 is made up of 14 amino acids. Germline CDR1 and CDR2: SGHAT and FQNNGV. The CDR3 sequence is CASSSRIAKNIQYF. The CDR3 DNA follows: TGTGCCAGCAGCTCCAGAATAGCCAAAAACATTCAGTACTTC.

This chain joins TRBV27 and TRBJ2-7; 8 nucleotides agree with TRBD2. This CDR3 region has 14 residues. Trimming took 6 bases from V and 0 from J; bases not matched to a gene: 4. Germline V gene lookup returns CDR1 MNHEY and CDR2 SMNVEV (reference sequence). CDR3 sequence (DNA): TGTGCCAGCAGCGAGCGGGGGCCCTCCTACGAGCAGTACTTC. Residues: CASSERGPSYEQYF.

The rearrangement uses TRBV11-2 and TRBJ2-7; 8 bases map to TRBD1. V lost 5 bases, J lost 4 bases, and 10 bases stayed unmatched. The CDR3 is 15 amino acids. Germline-derived CDR1 and CDR2 are SGHAT and FQNNGV. The CDR3 spells CASSPADRVLYEQYF. The DNA of the CDR3 is TGTGCCAGCAGCCCTGCGGACAGGGTCCTTTACGAGCAGTACTTC.

The rearrangement links TRBV12-1 to TRBJ2-2; TRBD2 is the table's D call and was not checked against the DNA. TRBV12-1 is noted as a pseudogene. The CDR3 is 19 amino acids. CDR3 nucleotide sequence: TGTGCCAGCAGCCCTTCCGGGACTAGCGGTAGGGCGAACACCGGGGAGCTGTTTTTT. This sequence encodes CASSPSGTSGRANTGELFF.

The chain couples TRBV28 to TRBJ1-4; no firm D call. CDR1 is MDHEN, CDR2 SYDVKM, per germline. Trimming left V 6 bases short and J 3 bases short, with 17 bases between. The CDR3 is made up of 16 amino acids. CDR3 protein: CASSPLDPGPNEKLFF. The CDR3 DNA reads as TGTGCCAGCAGCCCCCTAGACCCCGGCCCTAATGAAAAACTGTTTTTT.

The chain joins TRBV2 to TRBJ2-3; D call uncertain. Trimming took 6 bases from V and 0 from J, leaving 4 bases between them. The length of the CDR3 is 12 residues. In germline, CDR1 is SNHLY, CDR2 FYNNEI. CDR3 DNA: TGTGCCAGCAGCCGTAGCACAGATACGCAGTATTTT. Its protein product is CASSRSTDTQYF.

The rearrangement uses TRBV5-4 and TRBJ2-1, with TRBD2 matching over 13 bases. The CDR3 has 16 amino acids. CDR1 is SGHNT and CDR2 is YYREEE in the germline V gene (reference sequence). V lost 5 bases and J lost 7; bases outside the gene matches: 9. The CDR3 DNA follows: TGTGCCAGCAGGTTACTAGCGGGGGGGCCTGTAAATGAGCAGTTCTTC. It specifies CASRLLAGGPVNEQFF. Looking up the rest from reference TRBV5-4 and TRBJ2-1 gives the full variable domain: ETGVTQSPTHLIKTRGQQVTLRCSSQSGHNTVSWYQQALGQGPQFIFQYYREEENGRGNFPPRFSGLQFPNYSSELNVNALELDDSALYLCASRLLAGGPVNEQFFGPGTRLTVL.

The chain uses TRBV6-5 and TRBJ2-7, with a tentative D call TRBD1 (6 bases). The CDR3 loop spans 13 amino acids. Trimming took 6 bases from V and 5 from J, leaving 14 bases between them. Germline V gene data show CDR1 as MNHEY and CDR2 as SVGAGI. The CDR3 loop reads CASSLYRANEQYF. The CDR3 DNA reads TGTGCCAGCAGCCTCTACAGGGCGAACGAGCAGTACTTC.

The rearrangement links TRBV9 to TRBJ2-3; possible D gene TRBD1, 8 bases. The CDR3 loop spans 14 amino acids. The germline V gene has CDR1 SGDLS and CDR2 YYNGEE. The V end was cut by 2 bases, the J end by 8 bases, with 15 bases between. CDR3 in DNA: TGTGCCAGCAGCGTGGCAGGGGGCGGGAGTACGCAGTATTTT. Encoded protein: CASSVAGGGSTQYF.

The rearrangement links TRBV7-2 to TRBJ2-5; 7 bases align to TRBD1. The CDR3 runs to 14 residues. V gave up 5 bases and J gave up 4 bases; unmatched junction bases: 7. Per germline, CDR1 SGHTA and CDR2 FQGNSA. CDR3 sequence reads: CASSPGQIGETQYF. The CDR3 region has the DNA TGTGCCAGCAGCCCGGGACAGATCGGAGAGACCCAGTACTTC. Full variable domain (rest looked up from reference TRBV7-2 and TRBJ2-5): GAGVSQSPSNKVTEKGKDVELRCDPISGHTALYWYRQSLGQGLEFLIYFQGNSAPDKSGLPSDRFSAERTGGSVSTLTIQRTQQEDSAVYLCASSPGQIGETQYFGPGTRLLVL.

CDR3 DNA: TGTGCCAGCAGCTCAGGACTAGCGGGGGCAGGAGAGCAGTACTTC. Translation gives CASSSGLAGAGEQYF. The V gene is TRBV11-3, the J gene TRBJ2-7, with 13 bases fitting TRBD2. Germline CDR1 is SGHNT and CDR2 is YENEEA. V trimming: 4 bases; J trimming: 7 bases; junction bases outside the gene matches: 7. This CDR3 is built from 15 residues.

The chain is built from TRBV9 and TRBJ2-3, with 8 bases matching TRBD2. Germline-derived CDR1 and CDR2 are SGDLS and YYNGEE. V lost 3 bases and J lost 11; bases outside the gene matches: 8. This CDR3 has 13 amino acids. The CDR3 sequence is CASSELPGGLQYF. DNA for the CDR3: TGTGCCAGCAGCGAACTTCCGGGGGGGCTGCAGTATTTT.

This chain joins TRBV5-1 and TRBJ2-1, with 9 positions matching TRBD2. CDR3 size: 15 residues. J lost 5 bases, V lost 6 bases, and 9 bases had no gene match. Looked up from germline, CDR1 is SGHRS and CDR2 is YFSETQ. The CDR3 DNA sequence: TGCGCCAGCATCCCGACTAGCGGAGCCAACAATGAGCAGTTCTTC. The encoded protein is CASIPTSGANNEQFF.

This chain joins TRBV6-5 and TRBJ1-5; D uncertain. V was pared by 2 bases and J by 4 bases, with 6 bases between. Germline V CDR1 and CDR2: MNHEY, SVGAGI. The CDR3 runs to 13 residues. CDR3 coding DNA: TGTGCCAGCAGTTACGTGAGGAATCAGCCCCAGCATTTT. Amino acids: CASSYVRNQPQHF.

The V and J genes are TRBV10-3 and TRBJ1-1, with 8 bases lining up with TRBD1. The CDR3 is made up of 18 amino acids. Germline V CDR1 and CDR2: ENHRY, SYGVKD. J lost 0 bases, V lost 10 bases, and 19 bases had no gene match. CDR3 loop: CATEVGAGGRVMNTEAFF. Here the CDR3 DNA reads TGTGCCACAGAGGTCGGGGCAGGGGGCCGGGTAATGAACACTGAAGCTTTCTTT.

This clone occurred a few times. The chain joins TRBV7-2 to TRBJ2-5; a weak D match, TRBD1 (5 bases). The CDR3 has 15 residues. Trimming left V 4 bases short and J 5 bases short, with 17 bases between. Looked up from germline, CDR1 is SGHTA and CDR2 is FQGNSA. The CDR3 DNA reads TGTGCCAGCAGCTACCAAAGGGGCGCCGGGGAGACCCAGTACTTC. This sequence encodes CASSYQRGAGETQYF.

The chain couples TRBV7-3 to TRBJ1-5; TRBD1 matches 9 bases. This CDR3 spans 13 amino acids. V shed 3 bases and J 6 bases; nucleotides not matched to a gene: 0. Looked up from germline, CDR1 is SGHTA and CDR2 is FQGTGA. The CDR3 DNA sequence: TGTGCCAGCAGCTTGACAGGGGGTCAGCCCCAGCATTTT. Its protein is CASSLTGGQPQHF.

V and J are TRBV5-6 and TRBJ2-5; D possibly corresponds to TRBD1 (6 bases). This CDR3 has 15 residues. Looked up from germline, CDR1 is SGHDT and CDR2 is YYEEEE. V dropped 1 base and J dropped 2 bases, with 12 bases sitting between them. CDR3 nucleotide sequence: TGTGCCAGCAGCTTGTACAGGGCGAGTCAAGAGACCCAGTACTTC. This encodes CASSLYRASQETQYF.

CDR3 DNA sequence: TGTGCCAGCAGTCAGGACAGGGCGTACTACAATGAGCAGTTCTTC. It codes for CASSQDRAYYNEQFF. The J gene is TRBJ2-1, the V gene TRBV6-5; 8 positions match TRBD1. The CDR3 extends over 15 amino acids. Trimming cost V 5 bases and J 3 bases; bases outside gene matches: 6. Germline V gives CDR1 MNHEY, CDR2 SVGAGI.

This chain links TRBV11-1 with TRBJ2-5; a weak D match, TRBD1 (5 bases). This CDR3 region has 14 residues. Trimming took 2 bases from V and 4 from J, leaving 11 bases between them. Germline lookup yields CDR1 SGHAT and CDR2 FQDESV (reference sequence). The CDR3 loop is CASSLSLQGETQYF. The CDR3 nucleotides are TGTGCCAGCAGCTTATCCCTGCAGGGAGAGACCCAGTACTTC.

This chain uses TRBV5-1 with TRBJ2-2, with 7 bases identical to TRBD2. V trimming: 2 bases; J trimming: 0 bases; junction bases outside the gene matches: 1. Germline CDR1 reads SGHRS; CDR2 reads YFSETQ. The CDR3 contains 15 residues. CDR3 amino acids: CASSLAGPNTGELFF. CDR3 nucleotides: TGCGCCAGCAGCTTAGCGGGACCGAACACCGGGGAGCTGTTTTTT.